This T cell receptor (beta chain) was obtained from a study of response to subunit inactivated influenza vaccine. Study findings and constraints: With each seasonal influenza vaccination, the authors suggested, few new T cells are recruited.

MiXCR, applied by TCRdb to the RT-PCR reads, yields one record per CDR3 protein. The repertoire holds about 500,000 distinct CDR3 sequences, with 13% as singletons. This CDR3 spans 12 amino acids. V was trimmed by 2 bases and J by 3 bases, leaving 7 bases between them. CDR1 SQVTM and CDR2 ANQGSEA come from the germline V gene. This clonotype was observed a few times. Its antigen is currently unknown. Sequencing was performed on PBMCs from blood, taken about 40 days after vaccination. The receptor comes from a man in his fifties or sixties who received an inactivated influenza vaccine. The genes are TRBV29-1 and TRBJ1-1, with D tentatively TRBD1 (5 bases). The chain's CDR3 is CSVEKGHTEAFF. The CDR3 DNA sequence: TGCAGCGTTGAAAAGGGACACACTGAAGCTTTCTTT.